A selection of T cell receptor beta chains follows, all from one sample in a study of T cells in Graves' hyperthyroidism and ophthalmopathy. TCRdb ran MiXCR on the multiplex PCR reads and lists one entry per CDR3 protein. The sample carries hundreds of thousands of distinct CDR3 sequences, 20% to 25% recorded once. The sequenced material came from blood. The receptors derive from a man younger than 40 with Graves' ophthalmopathy. Both conserved end residues are part of each CDR3. D genes are given only for firm matches. For some rows the clone size is stated as once, few or many, or as a class when expanded; others skip it.

clone_size j_call v_call d_call cdr3_aa cdr3_nt
. TRBJ2-3 TRBV20-1 TRBD2 CSAKLRLAGPSTDTQYF TGCAGTGCTAAACTCAGACTAGCGGGCCCTAGCACAGATACGCAGTATTTT
few TRBJ2-5 TRBV20-1 . CSADPGSVKTQYF TGCAGTGCTGACCCCGGGAGTGTAAAGACCCAGTACTTC
few TRBJ2-2 TRBV7-6 . CASSSMQGLSTGELFF TGTGCCAGCAGCTCAATGCAGGGACTCAGCACCGGGGAGCTGTTTTTT
. TRBJ2-6 TRBV2 . CASSEALGFSGANVLTF TGTGCCAGCAGTGAAGCGCTGGGATTCTCTGGGGCCAACGTCCTGACTTTC
. TRBJ2-1 TRBV14 TRBD1 CASSLRQGLDEQFF TGTGCCAGCAGCCTGAGACAGGGTCTTGATGAGCAGTTCTTC
many TRBJ2-7 TRBV7-8 TRBD2 CASSWGGDEQYF TGTGCCAGCAGCTGGGGAGGGGACGAGCAGTACTTC
many TRBJ2-2 TRBV11-2 . CASKRTGNTGELFF TGTGCCAGCAAGAGGACGGGAAACACCGGGGAGCTGTTTTTT
many TRBJ2-2 TRBV11-2 . CASSQTAQAGTGELFF TGTGCCAGCAGCCAAACCGCCCAGGCTGGGACCGGGGAGCTGTTTTTT
. TRBJ2-1 TRBV19 TRBD1 CASSPSRDRRTNEQFF TGTGCCAGTAGTCCGAGCCGGGACAGGAGGACCAATGAGCAGTTCTTC
. TRBJ2-2 TRBV5-1 . CASSLGPRTPGELFF TGCGCCAGCAGCTTGGGTCCCAGGACCCCCGGGGAGCTGTTTTTT
. TRBJ1-5 TRBV2 . CASAGLEGNQPQHF TGTGCCAGCGCAGGGTTGGAGGGCAATCAGCCCCAGCATTTT
many TRBJ1-2 TRBV20-1 . CSAWTVTNYGYTF TGCAGTGCTTGGACAGTCACTAACTATGGCTACACCTTC
many TRBJ2-1 TRBV2 . CASSLKGPSSYNEQFF TGTGCCAGCAGCTTAAAGGGGCCAAGCTCCTACAATGAGCAGTTCTTC
many TRBJ1-2 TRBV13 . CASSPGQSGYTF TGTGCCAGCAGCCCCGGGCAGTCCGGCTACACCTTC
. TRBJ1-1 TRBV7-9 . CASSLSRGSAFF TGTGCCAGCAGCTTATCGCGGGGGTCGGCTTTCTTT
. TRBJ2-6 TRBV9 . CASSASPGANVLTF TGTGCCAGCAGCGCAAGCCCTGGGGCCAACGTCCTGACTTTC
. TRBJ2-2 TRBV5-5 . CASSPMGESTTGELFF TGTGCCAGCAGCCCCATGGGGGAGTCCACCACCGGGGAGCTGTTTTTT
few TRBJ2-2 TRBV28 . CASSLPSRKTGLVTNTGELFF TGTGCCAGCAGTCTGCCAAGTCGTAAAACAGGCTTAGTTACGAACACCGGGGAGCTGTTTTTT
many TRBJ1-1 TRBV18 TRBD1 CASSPGLQGPTEAFF TGTGCCAGCTCACCAGGGCTACAGGGGCCCACTGAAGCTTTCTTT
few TRBJ2-2 TRBV19 TRBD1 CASRPGTGRTGELFF TGTGCCAGTAGACCCGGGACAGGGCGGACCGGGGAGCTGTTTTTT
many TRBJ2-1 TRBV11-3 . CASSLQASDEQFF TGTGCCAGCAGCTTACAAGCTAGCGATGAGCAGTTCTTC
many TRBJ2-1 TRBV12-3/TRBV12-4 TRBD2 CASSLTAGGVEQFF TGTGCCAGCAGTTTAACGGCGGGAGGAGTCGAGCAGTTCTTC
. TRBJ2-1 TRBV19 TRBD1 CASTDRGRRSYNEQFF TGTGCCAGTACGGACAGGGGGCGCCGGTCCTACAATGAGCAGTTCTTC
few TRBJ1-1 TRBV4-1 TRBD1 CASSQGGDRGTEAFF TGCGCCAGCAGCCAGGGTGGGGACAGGGGCACTGAAGCTTTCTTT
few TRBJ2-7 TRBV7-2 . CASSATEYEQYF TGTGCCAGCTCTGCCACGGAATACGAGCAGTACTTC
. TRBJ2-1 TRBV2 . CASSLGGGPGEQFF TGTGCCAGCAGTTTAGGGGGAGGGCCGGGGGAGCAGTTCTTC
. TRBJ2-2 TRBV7-2 . CASSLTGTMSNTGELFF TGTGCCAGCAGCTTAACCGGGACCATGTCGAACACCGGGGAGCTGTTTTTT
many TRBJ2-3 TRBV3-1 . CASSQGDRTRLGDTQYF TGTGCCAGCAGCCAAGGCGACAGGACTAGGTTAGGAGATACGCAGTATTTT
many TRBJ2-5 TRBV11-2 . CASSSPGPRETQYF TGTGCCAGCAGTTCGCCCGGGCCCCGGGAGACCCAGTACTTC
. TRBJ1-2 TRBV6-6 . CASSYPREGYTF TGTGCCAGCAGTTACCCCCGGGAGGGCTACACCTTC
few TRBJ2-7 TRBV7-2 TRBD2 CASSYLSSGATYEQYF TGTGCCAGCAGCTACCTATCTAGCGGAGCCACCTACGAGCAGTACTTC
. TRBJ2-7 TRBV20-1 . CSTREALKYEQYF TGCAGTACTAGAGAAGCTCTAAAGTACGAGCAGTACTTC
many TRBJ2-4 TRBV13 . CASSPSFGRSNIQYF TGTGCCAGCAGCCCGTCCTTCGGGAGATCCAACATTCAGTACTTC
few TRBJ2-2 TRBV7-2 TRBD2 CASRGTRPGELFF TGTGCCAGCCGTGGGACTAGACCCGGGGAGCTGTTTTTT
. TRBJ2-7 TRBV7-2 . CASSLERQYF TGTGCCAGCAGCTTAGAAAGGCAGTACTTC
. TRBJ2-1 TRBV11-3 . CASSSDPSSYNEQFF TGTGCCAGCAGCTCTGACCCGAGCTCCTACAATGAGCAGTTCTTC
. TRBJ2-6 TRBV5-1 . CASSPGHTGANVLTF TGCGCCAGCAGCCCCGGACATACCGGGGCCAACGTCCTGACTTTC
. TRBJ1-1 TRBV3-1 . CASSQDLQNTEAFF TGTGCCAGCAGCCAAGATCTTCAGAACACTGAAGCTTTCTTT
. TRBJ1-2 TRBV7-9 . CASSLVVGGYTF TGTGCCAGCAGCTTAGTGGTTGGGGGCTACACCTTC